Listed here is a single TCR beta chain. Its specificity is unknown. Looked up from germline, CDR1 is SGHRS and CDR2 is YFSETQ. Trimming cost V 1 base and J 0 bases, with 10 bases left between them. This CDR3 has 15 amino acids. This record belongs to a study of cytomegalovirus exposure and HLA in healthy donors. Study-wide background: HLA-typed donors contributed approximately 86 million unique TCRs, which were held in an early data release.

Study-wide results and caveats: Most TCR beta V segments were productive about 87% or about 30% of the time in an earlier analysis. Presence/absence analyses assumed roughly uniform sequencing depth across donors.

Every donor was a healthy person donating bone marrow. PCR used 60 Vbeta primers and 13 Jbeta primers. Some clones are missing from TCRdb's copy, which holds only in-frame ones; the method was immunoSEQ multiplex PCR. Of approximately 110,000 clones in the sample, roughly 80% were seen once. The sample consisted of PBMCs. This TCR came from a female donor in good health and CMV-seropositive. The chain is built from TRBV5-1 and TRBJ2-5; D gene unclear. CDR3 region: CASSLQTAYQETQYF. CDR3 nucleotide sequence: TGCGCCAGCAGCTTGCAAACAGCCTACCAAGAGACCCAGTACTTC.